These 27 T cell receptor beta chains were sequenced from one sample in a study of regulatory T cells in long-lasting Graves disease. Time point denoted: newly diagnosed GD, antithyroid drugs for less than 3 months. Isolated PBMC RNA provided the starting material for the TCR library. Construction of the TCR beta libraries employed iRepertoire HTBI primers in conjunction with Arm-PCR of CDR3 regions. TCRdb processed the multiplex PCR reads anew with MiXCR; each CDR3 protein has one entry. The repertoire holds about 500,000 distinct CDR3 sequences, with 12% as singletons. This same sample was also part of a study on T cells in Graves' hyperthyroidism and ophthalmopathy.

The sample in question was peripheral blood mononuclear cells (PBMCs), obtained at new diagnosis, from a patient treated with antithyroid drugs. Receptors were obtained from a woman aged 25 to 45 with Graves disease.

This clonotype has a count of ten or more. The CDR3 is CASSLGGDWNTEAFF. The DNA for the CDR3 is TGTGCCAGCAGTTTAGGGGGGGATTGGAACACTGAAGCTTTCTTT. The chain couples TRBV12-3 or TRBV12-4 to TRBJ1-1, with D possibly being TRBD1 (5 bases). Trimming left V 1 base short and J 1 base short, with 10 bases between. CDR3 length: 15 residues.

There are a few counts of this clonotype. One base away lies a much larger clone, so this may be a sequencing read error. The chain links TRBV6-1 to TRBJ2-7; possibly TRBD2 for D (5 bases). In germline, CDR1 is MNHNS, CDR2 SASEGT. CDR3 length: 15 residues. Between the trimmed V and J ends, which lost 3 bases and 6 bases, there was a span of 18 bases. The CDR3 is CASSEFLFRGGEQYF. Here the CDR3 DNA reads TGTGCCAGCAGTGAGTTCCTTTTCCGAGGAGGCGAGCAGTACTTC.

The table lists this clonotype with a count of one. A read error may explain this, as a much larger clone is one base away. The chain is built from TRBV7-2 and TRBJ2-1; a weak D match, TRBD1 (6 bases). Germline CDR1 is SGHTA and CDR2 is FQGNSA. The CDR3 is 15 amino acids. In DNA, the CDR3 is TGTGCCAGAAGCTTAGTTCCCAGGGGCTACAATGAGCAGTTCTTC. It specifies CARSLVPRGYNEQFF.

The chain couples TRBV24-1 to TRBJ1-4; the D is unclear. The V end lost 4 bases, the J end lost 7 bases, and 12 bases lay between the germline ends. Looked up from germline, CDR1 is KGHDR and CDR2 is SFDVKD. The CDR3 runs 14 residues. In DNA form, the CDR3 reads TGTGCCACCAGTGACCCGGGAAAGGTTGAAAAACTGTTTTTT. Amino acid sequence: CATSDPGKVEKLFF.

This chain joins TRBV7-2 and TRBJ1-2; D ambiguous. The V and J ends lost 3 bases and 4 bases respectively, with 18 bases between them. The CDR3 contains 16 residues. The germline CDR1 and CDR2 sequences are SGHTA and FQGNSA. DNA for the CDR3: TGTGCCAGCAGCTTTCTTTCAGTCGGGTACCTCTATGGCTACACCTTC. Its translation is CASSFLSVGYLYGYTF. The entire variable domain, with the rest obtained from reference TRBV7-2 and TRBJ1-2, is as follows: GAGVSQSPSNKVTEKGKDVELRCDPISGHTALYWYRQSLGQGLEFLIYFQGNSAPDKSGLPSDRFSAERTGGSVSTLTIQRTQQEDSAVYLCASSFLSVGYLYGYTFGSGTRLTVV.

This clonotype occurred a few times. This chain joins TRBV7-2 and TRBJ1-2; D perhaps matches TRBD1 (5 bases). Trimming removed 2 bases at V and 8 bases at J, with 15 bases between. The CDR3 is 14 amino acids. CDR1 SGHTA and CDR2 FQGNSA come from the germline V gene. The CDR3 region has the DNA TGTGCCAGCAGCTTAAATGGCAGGGCCTGGGGCTACACCTTC. Translated: CASSLNGRAWGYTF.

The chain carries TRBV12-3 or TRBV12-4 and TRBJ1-5, with D tentatively TRBD1 (5 bases). This CDR3 contains 15 residues. Deletions cut 8 bases from V and 0 bases from J, with 14 bases between. Written as DNA, the CDR3 is TGTGCCAGCGCATCCGACGGACATAGCAATCAGCCCCAGCATTTT. This encodes CASASDGHSNQPQHF.

In the case of this clonotype: This may stem from a read error, because a much larger clone lies one nucleotide away. The chain's CDR3 is CASSVVTGGNEQYF. CDR3 DNA: TGTGCCAGCAGCGTAGTGACAGGGGGCAATGAGCAGTACTTC. The chain employs TRBV9 and TRBJ2-4, with 10 positions matching TRBD1. Trimming took 0 bases from V and 13 from J; bases not matched to a gene: 7. CDR1 and CDR2 from the germline V gene are SGDLS and YYNGEE. The CDR3 runs to 14 residues.

In its sample, this clonotype was seen many times. The CDR3 protein is CASSSQPINRPSYEQYF. The CDR3 region has the DNA TGTGCCAGCAGTTCCCAACCGATTAACAGGCCCTCCTACGAGCAGTACTTC. The J gene is TRBJ2-7, the V gene TRBV6-2 or TRBV6-3; D might be TRBD1 (5 bases). The CDR3 is 17 amino acids. CDR1 is MNHEY and CDR2 is SVGEGT in the germline V gene. Trimming shortened V by 4 bases and J by 0 bases, and 19 bases separated the two germline ends.

This clonotype was counted at least ten times. The rearrangement uses TRBV28 and TRBJ1-6; 10 bases agree with TRBD1. The CDR3 has 16 residues. V dropped 3 bases and J dropped 3; count of bases not matched to a gene: 2. Per germline, CDR1 MDHEN and CDR2 SYDVKM. The CDR3 DNA follows: TGTGCCAGCAGTTTGACAGGGGGCTACTATAATTCACCCCTCCACTTT. Translating it yields CASSLTGGYYNSPLHF.

This clonotype was counted at least ten times. J is TRBJ2-1 and V is TRBV20-1; 10 positions match TRBD2. Losses at the gene ends were 0 bases for V and 1 base for J; bases not matched to a gene: 6. The CDR3 runs to 17 residues. Per germline, CDR1 DFQATT and CDR2 SNEGSKA (reference sequence). Here the CDR3 reads CSARDPLAGVSYNEQFF. The CDR3 coding sequence is TGCAGTGCTAGAGATCCGCTAGCGGGGGTTTCCTACAATGAGCAGTTCTTC.

This clonotype was seen ten or more times. The chain carries TRBV20-1 and TRBJ1-2; D ambiguous. CDR3 length: 13 residues. V was shortened by 0 bases and J by 4 bases, with 9 bases between the two germline ends. Germline V gene data show CDR1 as DFQATT and CDR2 as SNEGSKA (reference sequence). The CDR3 bases are TGCAGTGCTAGAGATGCCCTCAGCTATGGCTACACCTTC. Residues: CSARDALSYGYTF.

Many counts were recorded for this clonotype. The V and J genes are TRBV11-3 and TRBJ2-2; D unresolved. CDR3 length equals 14 residues. Between the trimmed V and J ends, which lost 5 bases and 2 bases, there was a span of 9 bases. Germline CDR1 and CDR2: SGHNT and YENEEA. The CDR3 spells CASSPGGNTGELFF. In DNA form, the CDR3 reads TGTGCCAGCAGCCCCGGCGGCAACACCGGGGAGCTGTTTTTT. The entire variable domain, with the rest obtained from reference TRBV11-3 and TRBJ2-2, is as follows: EAGVVQSPRYKIIEKKQPVAFWCNPISGHNTLYWYLQNLGQGPELLIRYENEEAVDDSQLPKDRFSAERLKGVDSTLKIQPAELGDSAVYLCASSPGGNTGELFFGEGSRLTVL.

This clonotype was seen a handful of times. The J gene is TRBJ1-5, the V gene TRBV7-9; unclear D gene. V was shortened by 3 bases and J by 1 base, with 7 bases between the two germline ends. The germline gives CDR1 SEHNR, CDR2 FQNEAQ (reference sequence). The CDR3 consists of 14 residues. Here the CDR3 DNA reads TGTGCCAGCAGCTTTCAGGACAGCAATCAGCCCCAGCATTTT. Amino acid sequence: CASSFQDSNQPQHF.

This clonotype was seen many times. The chain uses TRBV6-1 and TRBJ1-1; D uncertain. CDR1 and CDR2 from the germline V gene are MNHNS and SASEGT. Trimming stripped 7 bases from V and 1 base from J, with 10 bases between. The CDR3 has 13 amino acids. The CDR3 coding sequence is TGTGCCAGCAACAATATGAGGAACACTGAAGCTTTCTTT. Translation: CASNNMRNTEAFF.

This clonotype has at least ten counts. The chain recombines TRBV7-9 with TRBJ1-1; maybe TRBD1 (6 bases). Trimming cost V 3 bases and J 4 bases, with 15 bases left between them. Germline V gene sequence: CDR1 SEHNR, CDR2 FQNEAQ (reference sequence). The CDR3 runs to 15 residues. CDR3 DNA: TGTGCCAGCAGCTTGGACAGCGGCCTGGGCACTGAAGCTTTCTTT. Translating gives CASSLDSGLGTEAFF.

This clonotype has ten or more counts. This chain joins TRBV10-3 and TRBJ2-5, with D possibly matching TRBD1 (5 bases). The ends were cut back, 6 bases at V and 5 bases at J, with 13 bases in the middle. Germline-derived CDR1 and CDR2 are ENHRY and SYGVKD. CDR3 length equals 13 residues. The CDR3 sequence is CAIRPRVGETQYF. The CDR3 DNA sequence: TGTGCCATCAGACCCAGGGTTGGGGAGACCCAGTACTTC.

Points on this clonotype: A much larger clone differs by one base, so this may be a read error. V is TRBV7-2 and J is TRBJ2-5, with TRBD1 identical over 10 bases. Germline-derived CDR1 and CDR2 are SGHTA and FQGNSA. V was pared by 3 bases and J by 11 bases, with 12 bases of the junction left unmatched. The CDR3 totals 15 residues. CDR3 nucleotides: TGTGCCAGCAGCTTCCGGGACAGGGGAGGGTATGAGCAGTACTTC. Amino acid sequence: CASSFRDRGGYEQYF.

This clonotype showed up many times. This chain uses TRBV19 with TRBJ1-5, with D unresolved. The V gene's germline CDR1 is LNHDA and CDR2 SQIVND (reference sequence). There are 16 residues in the CDR3. Trimming left V 5 bases short and J 2 bases short, with 16 bases between. This chain's CDR3 is CASSDYGLFGNQPQHF. The CDR3 bases are TGTGCCAGTAGTGATTATGGGTTATTTGGCAATCAGCCCCAGCATTTT.

Comment on this clonotype: A much larger clone differs from this one at a single base, so this may be a read error. The rearrangement uses TRBV27 and TRBJ1-1, with D hard to call. The CDR3 covers 14 residues. CDR1 is MNHEY and CDR2 is SMNVEV in the germline V gene (reference sequence). The CDR3: CASRTQGMNIEAFF. CDR3 bases: TGTGCCAGCAGGACCCAAGGGATGAACATTGAAGCTTTCTTT.

This clonotype has a count of ten or more. V and J are TRBV15 and TRBJ2-5; TRBD2 matches at 12 bases. Trimming at V came to 0 bases and at J to 4 bases, leaving 3 bases not matched to a gene. Germline lookup yields CDR1 LNHNV and CDR2 YYDKDF (reference sequence). CDR3 size: 16 residues. For the CDR3, the DNA is TGTGCCACCAGCAGAGATCGACTAGCGGGAGTAGAGACCCAGTACTTC. Translation: CATSRDRLAGVETQYF.

The rearrangement links TRBV11-3 to TRBJ1-2; D is possibly TRBD1 (5 bases). The germline V gene encodes CDR1 SGHNT and CDR2 YENEEA. V lost 5 bases, J lost 8 bases, and 15 bases lay in between. CDR3 length: 13 amino acids. The CDR3 DNA sequence: TGTGCCAGCAGCCCAGGGACTTCCTACGGCTACACCTTC. Its protein product is CASSPGTSYGYTF. Using reference TRBV11-3 and TRBJ1-2 for the parts outside the CDR3, the full variable domain is EAGVVQSPRYKIIEKKQPVAFWCNPISGHNTLYWYLQNLGQGPELLIRYENEEAVDDSQLPKDRFSAERLKGVDSTLKIQPAELGDSAVYLCASSPGTSYGYTFGSGTRLTVV.

This clonotype has ten or more counts. This chain connects TRBV30 to TRBJ1-1; no reliable D call. CDR3 length: 13 amino acids. Trimming shortened V by 2 bases and J by 3 bases, and 10 bases separated the two germline ends. The germline V gene has CDR1 GTSNPN and CDR2 SVGIG (reference sequence). CDR3 in DNA: TGTGCCTGGAGTATCGAGTCGGACACTGAAGCTTTCTTT. Its translation is CAWSIESDTEAFF. Based on the CDR3 plus reference TRBV30 and TRBJ1-1, the full variable domain is SQTIHQWPATLVQPVGSPLSLECTVEGTSNPNLYWYRQAAGRGLQLLFYSVGIGQISSEVPQNLSASRPQDRQFILSSKKLLLSDSGFYLCAWSIESDTEAFFGQGTRLTVV.

This clonotype showed up many times. The chain recombines TRBV11-2 with TRBJ2-1; TRBD2 matches at 13 bases. The CDR3 has 16 amino acids. Germline lookup yields CDR1 SGHAT and CDR2 FQNNGV. The V and J ends lost 3 bases and 3 bases, in that order; junction bases with no gene match: 2. The CDR3 DNA follows: TGTGCCAGCAGCTTCGGACTAGCGGGAGTCTACAATGAGCAGTTCTTC. Encoded protein: CASSFGLAGVYNEQFF.

This clonotype was seen ten or more times. The chain joins TRBV6-2 or TRBV6-3 to TRBJ2-7; unclear D gene. Deletions cut 0 bases from V and 2 bases from J, with 11 bases between. Germline CDR1 and CDR2: MNHEY and SVGEGT. The CDR3 loop spans 15 amino acids. In DNA, the CDR3 is TGTGCCAGCAGTTACTCGAGTAATACTGCCTACGAGCAGTACTTC. This codes for CASSYSSNTAYEQYF.

This clonotype was observed many times. The chain has TRBV5-1 and TRBJ2-7; TRBD1 agrees at 7 bases. With V trimmed by 2 bases and J by 4 bases, 3 bases remained unmatched. From germline, CDR1 is SGHRS and CDR2 YFSETQ. The CDR3 length is 13 residues. In DNA, the CDR3 is TGCGCCAGCAGCTTCCCGGGACAGTACGAGCAGTACTTC. This translates into CASSFPGQYEQYF. Supplemented by reference TRBV5-1 and TRBJ2-7, the full variable domain reads KAGVTQTPRYLIKTRGQQVTLSCSPISGHRSVSWYQQTPGQGLQFLFEYFSETQRNKGNFPGRFSGRQFSNSRSEMNVSTLELGDSALYLCASSFPGQYEQYFGPGTRLTVT.

The genes are TRBV5-1 and TRBJ2-7, with a tentative D call TRBD1 (6 bases). This CDR3 is 16 amino acids long. The germline V and J ends were trimmed by 2 bases and 1 base, with 16 bases remaining between them. Germline V gives CDR1 SGHRS, CDR2 YFSETQ. The DNA for the CDR3 is TGCGCCAGCAGCTTCAGTCCCGGGACACCGTCCTACGAGCAGTACTTC. It codes for CASSFSPGTPSYEQYF. Full variable domain (outside the CDR3, taken from reference TRBV5-1 and TRBJ2-7): KAGVTQTPRYLIKTRGQQVTLSCSPISGHRSVSWYQQTPGQGLQFLFEYFSETQRNKGNFPGRFSGRQFSNSRSEMNVSTLELGDSALYLCASSFSPGTPSYEQYFGPGTRLTVT.